The rows below give T cell receptor beta chains drawn from one sample of a study of blood T cells in healthy people across ages. TCRdb independently ran MiXCR on the 5' RACE reads; one entry per CDR3 protein. Found here are a few hundred thousand distinct CDR3 sequences, over 25% of them singletons; the top ten hold under 4.5%. The same sample was also studied in work on T cells of mothers and their children.

Sequenced material: blood. These receptors all come from a boy aged 2-15 years in good health. Each CDR3 is given with its conserved first and last residue. Each record gives: D gene, clone size, V gene, J gene, CDR3 DNA, CDR3 protein. The D gene is left open where the match is weak. Clone sizes are given selectively: once, few, many, or a class where the clone is expanded.

>NA|NA|TRBV27|TRBJ1-1
TGTGCCAGCAGTTTAAGGGGTGGCCGCCCCATCACTGAAGCTTTCTTT
CASSLRGGRPITEAFF
>NA|few|TRBV3-1|TRBJ1-6
TGTGCCAGCACCAAACAGGGAGGATCCTATAATTCACCCCTCCACTTT
CASTKQGGSYNSPLHF
>NA|NA|TRBV7-6|TRBJ2-1
TGTGCCACCAGGTTAAGCCCCTACAATGAGCAGTTCTTC
CATRLSPYNEQFF
>TRBD2|few|TRBV4-3|TRBJ2-1
TGCGCCAGCAGCCTTGGGACTAGCGGGTTCAATGAGCAGTTCTTC
CASSLGTSGFNEQFF
>TRBD2|few|TRBV4-3|TRBJ2-1
TGCGCCAGCAGCCCCACCCCACTAGCGGGAGACTACAATGAGCAGTTCTTC
CASSPTPLAGDYNEQFF
>TRBD2|NA|TRBV2|TRBJ2-7
TGTGCCAGCAGTGAAGGAGCGGGAGGTGGCGAGCAGTACTTC
CASSEGAGGGEQYF
>NA|once|TRBV6-1|TRBJ2-1
TGTGCCAGCAGTGCTTACTCTGAACTCAATGAGCAGTTCTTC
CASSAYSELNEQFF
>NA|few|TRBV2|TRBJ2-3
TGTGCCAGCAAGCCAGGGGAGGGTTGGCCGCAGTATTTT
CASKPGEGWPQYF
>TRBD1|few|TRBV5-1|TRBJ2-1
TGCGCCAGCAGCCGTGGGGACAGGGATTACAATGAGCAGTTCTTC
CASSRGDRDYNEQFF
>TRBD2|NA|TRBV24-1|TRBJ2-7
TGTGCCACCAGTGATTTGCCTTGTAGCGGGGGAAACTTAAGGCCCTTTGGGTACGAGCAGTACTTC
CATSDLPCSGGNLRPFGYEQYF
>NA|NA|TRBV6-2/TRBV6-3|TRBJ2-1
TGTGCCAGCAGTTACTCCTCCAATCCTCCGTTCTTC
CASSYSSNPPFF
>NA|few|TRBV29-1|TRBJ2-5
TGCACCATCGGAGGGGGACCAGAGACCCAGTACTTC
CTIGGGPETQYF
>NA|NA|TRBV4-1|TRBJ2-7
TGCGCCAGCAGCCAAGTCAGCATTTCCGAGCAGTACTTC
CASSQVSISEQYF
>NA|few|TRBV6-2/TRBV6-3|TRBJ2-5
TGTGCCAGCAGTTACCGGGGCAGTGAAGAGACCCAGTACTTC
CASSYRGSEETQYF
>NA|few|TRBV20-1|TRBJ1-1
TGCAGTGCTAGAGCCCCACGCGGGGGGGAGGCTGAAGCTTTCTTT
CSARAPRGGEAEAFF
>TRBD2|NA|TRBV10-3|TRBJ2-4
TGTGCCACAAGGGTAGAGGGCGGGGGAAACATTCAGTACTTC
CATRVEGGGNIQYF
>NA|once|TRBV15|TRBJ2-5
TGTGCCACCAGCAGTGGGATAGAGACTGTGGCGGGGACCCAGTACTTC
CATSSGIETVAGTQYF
>NA|few|TRBV6-5|TRBJ2-7
TGTGCCAGCAGACGGCCAGGGGCCGAAACCTACGAGCAGTACTTC
CASRRPGAETYEQYF
>TRBD1|many|TRBV5-1|TRBJ1-6
TGCGCCAGCAGCTTGGGGACAGGGAATTCACCCCTCCACTTT
CASSLGTGNSPLHF
>TRBD1|NA|TRBV12-5|TRBJ2-1
TGTGCTAGTGGTTTCACTGGGGACAGGGAGGGTGAGCAGTTCTTC
CASGFTGDREGEQFF
>NA|NA|TRBV10-3|TRBJ2-5
TGTGCCTCGTCCACCCCGGTGGGTTCGGAGACCCAGTACTTC
CASSTPVGSETQYF
>TRBD2|NA|TRBV29-1|TRBJ2-5
TGCAGCGTTCGCGGGGGATGGGAGACCCAGTACTTC
CSVRGGWETQYF
>TRBD2|few|TRBV9|TRBJ2-1
TGTGCCAGCAGCATTCGACCTCGGGGGGTGGGTGAGCAGTTCTTC
CASSIRPRGVGEQFF
>TRBD2|few|TRBV6-1|TRBJ2-5
TGTGCCAGCAGGGGGACTAGCGGGGGTTCGGGTCAAGAGACCCAGTACTTC
CASRGTSGGSGQETQYF
>TRBD1|NA|TRBV20-1|TRBJ1-2
TGCAGTGCGCCGGACAGGGACTATGGCTACACCTTC
CSAPDRDYGYTF
>TRBD2|NA|TRBV3-1|TRBJ2-4
TGTGCCAGCAGCCAATTAGCGGGGGCAAACATAGCCAAAAACATTCAGTACTTC
CASSQLAGANIAKNIQYF
>TRBD1|NA|TRBV12-3/TRBV12-4|TRBJ1-4
TGTGCCAGCAGACCGGACAGGGGGAGTGAAAAACTGTTTTTT
CASRPDRGSEKLFF
>NA|NA|TRBV3-1|TRBJ2-4
TGTGCCAGCAGCCAAGGATCCGGCTTACTAGCCAAAAACATTCAGTACTTC
CASSQGSGLLAKNIQYF
>TRBD1|few|TRBV27|TRBJ1-2
TGTGCCAGCAGTCCTCAGGGGGCGACCTATGGCTACACCTTC
CASSPQGATYGYTF
>NA|NA|TRBV24-1|TRBJ2-7
TGTGCCACCAGTGATCCTAGGGGGACTTCAGAGCAGTACTTC
CATSDPRGTSEQYF
>NA|few|TRBV7-9|TRBJ1-5
TGTGCCAGCAGCTCCGGTGAAGGGCCCCAGCATTTT
CASSSGEGPQHF
>TRBD2|many|TRBV7-9|TRBJ2-2
TGTGCCAGCAGCTTCCAGCGGGGGAACACCGGGGAGCTGTTTTTT
CASSFQRGNTGELFF
>TRBD1|few|TRBV12-3/TRBV12-4|TRBJ1-6
TGTGCCGGCAGCCGGGACAGGGTCCTCTCACCCCTCCACTTT
CAGSRDRVLSPLHF
>NA|once|TRBV11-2|TRBJ2-5
TGTGCCAGCAGTCACAGAGGGACGGAGACCCAGTACTTC
CASSHRGTETQYF
>NA|once|TRBV10-3|TRBJ2-2
TGTGCCATCAGTGGGGGCCAGAGGCGGAACACCGGGGAGCTGTTTTTT
CAISGGQRRNTGELFF
>NA|few|TRBV10-2|TRBJ2-7
TGCGCCAGCAGTGAGTGGGGGAGCTCCTACGAGCAGTACTTC
CASSEWGSSYEQYF
>TRBD2|NA|TRBV29-1|TRBJ2-7
TGCAGCGTTGAAGGGACTAGCGGGACCTACGAGCAGTACTTC
CSVEGTSGTYEQYF
>NA|NA|TRBV6-2/TRBV6-3|TRBJ2-7
TGTGCCAGCCGGGGTCGACCCTACGAGCAGTACTTC
CASRGRPYEQYF
>NA|NA|TRBV4-2|TRBJ2-5
TGTGCCAGCAGCCCCCGAGTTGGGTCCGGAGAGACCCAGTACTTC
CASSPRVGSGETQYF
>NA|few|TRBV12-3/TRBV12-4|TRBJ2-5
TGTGCCAGCAGTTCCCGGGGGGCCAAAGAGACCCAGTACTTC
CASSSRGAKETQYF
>NA|NA|TRBV9|TRBJ2-3
TGTGCCAGCAGCGTCAGGCCCAAGGGAGATACGCAGTATTTT
CASSVRPKGDTQYF
>TRBD1|few|TRBV27|TRBJ1-1
TGTGCCAGCAGCCCAGGGGGGTGGGCTGAAGCTTTCTTT
CASSPGGWAEAFF
>TRBD2|NA|TRBV4-2|TRBJ2-1
TGTGCCAGCAGCCAAGATGGCCTAGCGGGAGATGAGCAGTTCTTC
CASSQDGLAGDEQFF
>TRBD1|NA|TRBV10-3|TRBJ2-3
TGTGCCATCAGTGAGACAGGGGGCACAGATACGCAGTATTTT
CAISETGGTDTQYF
>NA|NA|TRBV20-1|TRBJ1-3
TGCAGTGCTAGAGCCCAGAGCTCTGGAAACACCATATATTTT
CSARAQSSGNTIYF